The entry below gives a single TCR beta chain sequence along with its context. The specificity of this receptor is unknown. Base-call qualities are not available, and no considerably larger clone is one nucleotide away. These data originate in a study of blood T cell repertoires in COVID-19 (TCRdb year 2020). As for the study more broadly: Samples from collaborators originated in the United States, Italy and Spain and spanned both the acute and convalescent phases of COVID-19. The prospective study material was composed of cDNA or gDNA derived from T cells, B-cell-depleted T cells, or PBMCs. Deeply sampled blood TCRbeta repertoires from subjects exposed to, actively infected with, or recovered from COVID-19 were included in the dataset. The repertoires were released in a freely available public database intended as a resource for research on the immune response to SARS-CoV-2. Samples came from the ongoing ImmuneRACE study (first 160 participants) plus 1,254 subjects from 6 global collaborators. A de-identified subject ID, COVID-19 status, age in years and sex were almost always included in the sample metadata. Where available, HLA class I and class II types were obtained from metadata supplied by the sample provider rather than from assay-based typing.

At one collaborating source in Seattle, patients were enrolled during active infection and were followed longitudinally through the course of disease. Whole blood was collected in K2EDTA tubes by collaborating institutions according to the institutions' own protocols. Collaborator samples were shipped for TCRbeta analysis as frozen whole blood, isolated PBMCs, or DNA extracted from either sample type. The CDR3 goes from the cysteine to the phenylalanine over 13 residues. Left in the record is the CDR3 DNA by itself, 39 bases read in frame from the first base. V is shortened by 1 base, J by 5 bases, and the region joining them spans 8 bases. Paper-wide results and their limitations: The quantity of clinical and demographic metadata differed by source and by participant and was supplied without curation.

The immunoSEQ Assay, a bias-controlled multiplex PCR, was used to amplify TCRbeta CDR3 regions from genomic DNA. In the source study's methods: The number of nucleated cells in each sample was estimated from the amplification of reference gene primers within the assay. Sequence reads were collapsed and filtered to measure the absolute abundance of every unique TCRbeta CDR3 rearrangement. For each sample, productive Simpson clonality was calculated by taking the square root of Simpson's diversity index across productive rearrangements. What TCRdb holds here is the immuneACCESS table cut down to in-frame rearrangements. Part of the clones is not present; checked against another copy, under half of the missing clones reflect an unresolved V gene, and the others are unexplained. The D gene and trimming were derived from the DNA, and the V and J assignments and clone size from that table. The sample table holds hundreds of thousands of clones, of which 89% were seen once. Together, the top ten hold approximately 12% of the sample.

This receptor was identified in a woman in her twenties or thirties with COVID-19, enrolled during active disease. The source material was peripheral blood. The rearrangement combines TRBV12-3 or TRBV12-4 with TRBJ1-2; no D gene is confidently identified. The CDR3 amino acid sequence is: CASSLDGGYGYTF. The nucleotide sequence reads as follows: TGTGCCAGCAGTTTAGACGGAGGTTATGGCTACACCTTC.